Listed below are T cell receptor beta chains from one sample, sequenced in a study of control samples from healthy donors and cancer patients. Libraries were prepared by immunoSEQ multiplex PCR; TCRdb keeps only in-frame clonotypes and omits some of them. The repertoire holds 95,000 to 100,000 clones, with roughly 89% as singletons. Sequencing was done on a sample of blood. These receptor sequences come from a man aged 25-45 years in good health. Both conserved end residues are part of each CDR3. A D gene is named only where the DNA matches it firmly. Some rows mark clone size as missing; the rest say once, few, many or name a class of expanded clone.

CDR3 length	V gene	D gene	clone size	J gene	CDR3 DNA	CDR3 protein
13	TRBV12-3/TRBV12-4	.	.	TRBJ2-5	TGTGCCAGCAGTTTGCGTCAGGGAGAGACCCAGTACTTC	CASSLRQGETQYF
16	TRBV12-5	TRBD1	.	TRBJ1-1	TGTGCTAGTGGGATCCCTCTTACAGGGGGAGTGGCTGAAGCTTTCTTT	CASGIPLTGGVAEAFF
11	TRBV9	.	.	TRBJ2-7	TGTGCCAGCAGCGTAGAATACGAGCAGTACTTC	CASSVEYEQYF
15	TRBV28	.	.	TRBJ1-5	TGTGCCAGCAGTACCATCATGTTTAAGACCCAGCCCCAGCATTTT	CASSTIMFKTQPQHF
14	TRBV7-2	.	.	TRBJ2-7	TGTGCCAGCAGCTCTACAGGGAGCTCCTACGAGCAGTACTTC	CASSSTGSSYEQYF
12	TRBV6-6	.	.	TRBJ2-7	TGTGCCAGCAGTTACAATGGTTACGAGCAGTACTTC	CASSYNGYEQYF
11	TRBV4-1	.	many	TRBJ2-1	TGCGCCAGCAGCCAATTTTACGAGCAGTTCTTC	CASSQFYEQFF
13	TRBV7-2	.	.	TRBJ2-5	TGTGCCAGCACCCACCGGCCTCAAGAGACCCAGTACTTC	CASTHRPQETQYF
12	TRBV18	TRBD2	.	TRBJ2-7	TGTGCCAGCTCACAAGCGGGGAACGAGCAGTACTTC	CASSQAGNEQYF
14	TRBV18	.	.	TRBJ1-1	TGTGCCAGCTCACCACCTGGGGGGCCAGCTGAAGCTTTCTTT	CASSPPGGPAEAFF
16	TRBV5-1	TRBD1	.	TRBJ2-7	TGCGCCAGCAGGAGCCTACCCGGGACAGGGTCCCACGAGCAGTACTTC	CASRSLPGTGSHEQYF
11	TRBV20-1	.	.	TRBJ1-2	TGCAGTGCTAGTCCGATGGGAGGCTACACCTTC	CSASPMGGYTF
17	TRBV27	TRBD1	.	TRBJ1-6	TGTGCCAGCAGTCCCCCCCCCACGGGACAGGGGAATTCACCCCTCCACTTT	CASSPPPTGQGNSPLHF
14	TRBV5-8	.	few	TRBJ1-6	TGTGCCAGCAGCGCCGGGGACGGATATTCACCCCTCCACTTT	CASSAGDGYSPLHF
13	TRBV11-2	.	.	TRBJ2-1	TGTGCCAGCAGCTTAGGCCCCCCTGATCCGCAGTTCTTC	CASSLGPPDPQFF
15	TRBV4-1	.	.	TRBJ2-2	TGCGCCAGCAGCCAAGAAGCGGGGAACACCGGGGAGCTGTTTTTT	CASSQEAGNTGELFF
15	TRBV7-2	.	.	TRBJ1-1	TGTGCCAGCACCCTGACCCGGGGGCGGGACACTGAAGCTTTCTTT	CASTLTRGRDTEAFF
16	TRBV6-4	.	few	TRBJ1-2	TGTGCCAGCAGTGACACCCTGGGAGCCTTCCGCTATGGCTACACCTTC	CASSDTLGAFRYGYTF
15	TRBV6-5	TRBD1	.	TRBJ2-7	TGTGCCAGCAGTTACTCGAACAGGGGGCGCAACGAGCAGTACTTC	CASSYSNRGRNEQYF
15	TRBV28	TRBD2	.	TRBJ2-1	TGTGCCAGCAGTGTCGGACTAGCGGGAGCCTTTGAGCAGTTCTTC	CASSVGLAGAFEQFF
14	TRBV4-1	.	.	TRBJ1-1	TGCGCCAGCAGCCAAGCTTCGGGAAACACTGAAGCTTTCTTT	CASSQASGNTEAFF
15	TRBV7-2	.	.	TRBJ2-1	TGTGCCAGCAGCTTAGTAGGGGCCTCCTACAATGAGCAGTTCTTC	CASSLVGASYNEQFF
12	TRBV2	.	.	TRBJ2-7	TGTGCCAGCAGGGGGACGCAGGGGGAGCAGTACTTC	CASRGTQGEQYF
14	TRBV12-5	.	.	TRBJ1-2	TGTGCTAGTGGTTTCCCCCGGCAGGTAGATGGCTACACCTTC	CASGFPRQVDGYTF
13	TRBV27	.	.	TRBJ1-1	TGTGCCAGCAGTTTATCAGCGAACACTGAAGCTTTCTTT	CASSLSANTEAFF
15	TRBV25-1	.	.	TRBJ1-1	TGTGCCAGCAGTGCCTCCCGGGGGGGCGGGGCTGAAGCTTTCTTT	CASSASRGGGAEAFF
15	TRBV18	.	.	TRBJ2-3	TGTGCCAGCTCACTTGGGGGGTACCCCACAGATACGCAGTATTTT	CASSLGGYPTDTQYF
16	TRBV11-3	TRBD2	once	TRBJ2-1	TGTGCCAGCAGCTTAGCGGGACTAGCGGCTTACAATGAGCAGTTCTTC	CASSLAGLAAYNEQFF
17	TRBV14	.	.	TRBJ1-2	TGTGCCAGCAGCCAACACCAGACCTACTTCGCTAACTATGGCTACACCTTC	CASSQHQTYFANYGYTF
14	TRBV19	.	.	TRBJ2-2	TGTGCCAGTAGTATGTGGGGGGCCAGCGGGGAGCTGTTTTTT	CASSMWGASGELFF
12	TRBV12-3/TRBV12-4	.	.	TRBJ1-3	TGTGCCAGCAGTTTATCTGGAAACACCATATATTTT	CASSLSGNTIYF
13	TRBV12-3/TRBV12-4	.	.	TRBJ2-7	TGTGCCAGCAGTTTGGTAGAGGCCTACGAGCAGTACTTC	CASSLVEAYEQYF
12	TRBV11-2	TRBD2	.	TRBJ2-1	TGTGCCAGCAGCCGGGGACTACTTGAGCAGTTCTTC	CASSRGLLEQFF
12	TRBV12-3/TRBV12-4	.	.	TRBJ2-1	TGTGCCAGCAGTTTACTAGGCAATGAGCAGTTCTTC	CASSLLGNEQFF
15	TRBV2	TRBD2	.	TRBJ2-3	TGTGCCAGCACCCCTAGCGGGGGGGCCACAGATACGCAGTATTTT	CASTPSGGATDTQYF